These 24 T cell receptor beta chains were sequenced from one sample in a study of T cell clonality in common variable immunodeficiency. Using immunoSEQ multiplex PCR, the repertoire was profiled, and TCRdb retains in-frame clones only, with some absent. The data show around 55,000 clones, with none appearing a single time. The sequencing input was peripheral blood mononuclear cells. Receptors originate from a person aged 18-69 years in good health.

At least ten counts were recorded for this clone. The DNA ends 3 residues before the CDR3 does, and the rest of the CDR3 is filled in from the germline J gene. The V and J genes are TRBV2 and TRBJ2-2; D perhaps matches TRBD2 (6 bases). The CDR3 consists of 15 residues. Germline V gives CDR1 SNHLY, CDR2 FYNNEI. Partial CDR3 DNA: TGTGCCAGCAGTGAAGGGGGCAGGCGGGGTGAAAAG. Protein product: CASSEGGRRGEK. The whole CDR3 sequence is CASSEGGRRGEKLFF.

This clone was detected many times. The read terminates 3 residues before the CDR3 end, so the remaining end is supplied by the germline J gene. The V call is TRBV7-2, the J call TRBJ1-5, with D perhaps TRBD1 (6 bases). This CDR3 contains 15 residues. Germline V gene sequence: CDR1 SGHTA, CDR2 FQGNSA. Trimming removed 2 bases from V and 4 bases from J, with 12 bases in between. Here the CDR3 reads CASSLHTGWNQPQHF. The covered CDR3 bases are TGTGCCAGCAGCTTACACACAGGGTGGAATCAGCCC.

This clone was seen ten or more times. The observed sequence ends 3 residues before the CDR3 terminus, with the missing tail filled in from the germline J gene. The gene calls are TRBV5-1 and TRBJ2-1, with 10 bases that match TRBD2. With V trimmed by 8 bases and J by 7 bases, 9 bases remained unmatched. From germline, CDR1 is SGHRS and CDR2 YFSETQ. The CDR3 covers 14 residues. Incomplete CDR3 DNA: TGCGCCAGTACCAGCGGGACTAGCGAGAATGAG. Residues: CASTSGTSENE. The full CDR3 protein reads CASTSGTSENEQFF.

This clone was found many times. The CDR3: CAWSTGQQLLSGNTIYF. The CDR3 DNA, read in part, is TGTGCCTGGAGTACGGGACAGCAACTTCTCTCTGGAAACACC. The rearrangement links TRBV30 to TRBJ1-3; 7 bases align to TRBD1. The read ends 3 residues early relative to the CDR3; the germline J gene fills the gap. CDR3 length: 17 residues. Germline-derived CDR1 and CDR2 are GTSNPN and SVGIG (reference sequence). The V gene end was trimmed by 2 bases and the J gene end by 0 bases; junction bases not matched to a gene: 10. Complete variable domain (other parts from reference TRBV30 and TRBJ1-3): SQTIHQWPATLVQPVGSPLSLECTVEGTSNPNLYWYRQAAGRGLQLLFYSVGIGQISSEVPQNLSASRPQDRQFILSSKKLLLSDSGFYLCAWSTGQQLLSGNTIYFGEGSWLTVV.

This clone was counted at least ten times. The read ends 3 residues before the CDR3 terminus; that terminus is restored from the germline J gene. The rearrangement joins TRBV7-9 to TRBJ1-1; D gene unclear. CDR1 and CDR2 from the germline V gene are SEHNR and FQNEAQ (reference sequence). CDR3 size: 14 residues. The V gene lost 1 base and the J gene lost 0 bases, with 6 bases spanning the gap. The CDR3 spells CASSLEIMNTEAFF. The covered CDR3 bases are TGTGCCAGCAGCTTAGAAATCATGAACACTGAA. The whole variable domain, filled in from reference TRBV7-9 and TRBJ1-1, reads DTGVSQNPRHKITKRGQNVTFRCDPISEHNRLYWYRQTLGQGPEFLTYFQNEAQLEKSRLLSDRFSAERPKGSFSTLEIQRTEQGDSAMYLCASSLEIMNTEAFFGQGTRLTVV.

This clone was picked up many times. Coverage ceases 3 residues before the CDR3 finishes, and the germline J gene fills in the end. This chain connects TRBV7-8 to TRBJ2-5; the D gene is possibly TRBD2 (6 bases). Germline assignment: CDR1 SGHVS and CDR2 FQNEAQ. V shed 1 base and J shed 1 base, with 10 bases lying between them. The CDR3 has 15 amino acids. CDR3 in amino acids: CASSLEPGVQETQYF. Partial CDR3 DNA: TGTGCCAGCAGCTTAGAACCGGGGGTCCAAGAGACC.

At least ten counts were recorded for this clone. The read is 3 residues too short to cover the CDR3 end, so that end is filled in from the germline J gene. The chain carries TRBV4-1 and TRBJ1-2, with a weak D call TRBD1 (6 bases). The CDR3 length is 15 residues. Germline V gene lookup returns CDR1 MGHRA and CDR2 YSYEKL. The sequenced CDR3 bases are TGCGCCAGCAGCCAAGGTTACGGGACAAGGGAAGGC. Encoded protein: CASSQGYGTREG. The entire CDR3 protein reads CASSQGYGTREGYTF.

At least ten counts were recorded for this clone. The read gets to within 3 residues of the CDR3 end, and the germline J gene fills in the rest. This chain links TRBV7-9 with TRBJ2-3; tentative D call: TRBD2 (6 bases). In germline, CDR1 is SEHNR, CDR2 FQNEAQ (reference sequence). The CDR3 is 14 residues long. The ends were cut back, 5 bases at V and 1 base at J, with 10 bases in the middle. CDR3 DNA (partial): TGTGCCAGCAGCGTAGGAGGGGGCACAGATACG. This sequence encodes CASSVGGGTDT. The full CDR3 protein reads CASSVGGGTDTQYF. Variable domain in full (rest from reference TRBV7-9 and TRBJ2-3): DTGVSQNPRHKITKRGQNVTFRCDPISEHNRLYWYRQTLGQGPEFLTYFQNEAQLEKSRLLSDRFSAERPKGSFSTLEIQRTEQGDSAMYLCASSVGGGTDTQYFGPGTRLTVL.

This clone was recorded at least ten times. The read terminates 3 residues ahead of where the CDR3 ends, so the germline J gene completes it. The chain carries TRBV9 and TRBJ2-3, with 8 positions matching TRBD1. Germline trimming cut 4 bases from V and 0 bases from J; bases unmatched to any gene: 7. CDR1 is SGDLS, CDR2 YYNGEE, per germline. This CDR3 comprises 16 residues. CDR3 loop: CASSSGQGFSTDTQYF. Incomplete CDR3 DNA: TGTGCCAGCAGCAGCGGACAGGGCTTTAGCACAGATACG.

This clone was detected ten times or more. Read coverage stops 3 residues before the CDR3 terminus; the germline J gene supplies the remainder. This chain uses TRBV5-1 with TRBJ1-1; TRBD1 aligns across 9 bases. Trimming took 1 base from V and 4 from J; bases not matched to a gene: 5. The CDR3 spans 15 residues. Germline CDR1 SGHRS, CDR2 YFSETQ. CDR3 loop: CASSLLLGQGTEAFF. Partial CDR3 DNA: TGCGCCAGCAGCTTGTTGCTGGGACAGGGCACTGAA. Complete variable domain (other parts from reference TRBV5-1 and TRBJ1-1): KAGVTQTPRYLIKTRGQQVTLSCSPISGHRSVSWYQQTPGQGLQFLFEYFSETQRNKGNFPGRFSGRQFSNSRSEMNVSTLELGDSALYLCASSLLLGQGTEAFFGQGTRLTVV.

This clone came up many times. The CDR3 end lies 3 residues beyond the end of the read and is filled in from the germline J gene. The V call is TRBV14, the J call TRBJ1-6, with TRBD1 matching 7 bases. V was pared by 2 bases and J by 10 bases, with 11 bases of the junction left unmatched. The CDR3 covers 16 residues. The V gene's germline CDR1 is SGHDN and CDR2 FVKESK. The CDR3 here is CASSQHRQGGGSPLHF. The DNA read from the CDR3 is TGTGCCAGCAGCCAACATAGACAGGGTGGTGGCTCACCC.

This clone was counted a few times. With the read ending 3 residues before the CDR3 end, the germline J gene is used to fill in that end. The chain couples TRBV2 to TRBJ1-1, with a tentative D call TRBD1 (6 bases). The CDR3 totals 15 residues. CDR1 and CDR2 (germline): SNHLY, FYNNEI. Trimming removed 7 bases at V and 4 bases at J, with 19 bases between. CDR3 bases read: TGTGCCAGCATTCTGGGGGGGGCCCGTCTCACTGAA. Its translation: CASILGGARLTE. The full CDR3 protein reads CASILGGARLTEAFF. The complete variable domain, with remaining parts taken from reference TRBV2 and TRBJ1-1, reads EPEVTQTPSHQVTQMGQEVILRCVPISNHLYFYWYRQILGQKVEFLVSFYNNEISEKSEIFDDQFSVERPDGSNFTLKIRSTKLEDSAMYFCASILGGARLTEAFFGQGTRLTVV.

In this sample, this clone turned up many times. Coverage ceases 3 residues before the CDR3 finishes, and the germline J gene fills in the end. The J gene is TRBJ1-2, the V gene TRBV19; 11 bases agree with TRBD1. In germline, CDR1 is LNHDA, CDR2 SQIVND (reference sequence). The CDR3 contains 14 residues. The chain's CDR3 is CASGSGTGGLGYTF. The sequenced part of the CDR3 DNA is TGTGCCAGTGGATCCGGGACAGGGGGGCTGGGC.

This clone was seen many times. The CDR3 goes on 3 residues after the read ends, and that part is filled in from the germline J gene. The V gene is TRBV10-1, the J gene TRBJ2-5; tentatively, D is TRBD1 (6 bases). V was trimmed by 6 bases and J by 3 bases, leaving 11 bases between them. CDR1 and CDR2 from the germline V gene are WNHNN and SYGVQD (reference sequence). This CDR3 comprises 13 residues. This CDR3 reads CASSRDTEETQYF. CDR3 bases read: TGCGCCAGCAGCCGGGACACCGAAGAGACC.

This clone has ten or more counts. The sequenced fragment ends 3 residues before the CDR3 boundary, so the rest is inferred from the germline J gene. The chain employs TRBV5-1 and TRBJ2-1; 7 nucleotides match TRBD1. Germline V CDR1 and CDR2: SGHRS, YFSETQ. The CDR3 sequence is 19 residues long. V lost 4 bases and J lost 8; bases outside the gene matches: 24. The CDR3 DNA, read in part, is TGCGCCAGCAGCGCTGGGGGTATTGCGACAGGGATCCGAATGCATGAG. This encodes CASSAGGIATGIRMHE. The whole CDR3 is CASSAGGIATGIRMHEQFF.

As concerns this clone: The sequence runs out 3 residues before the end of the CDR3; the remainder is reconstructed from the germline J gene. V gene TRBV5-1 combines with J gene TRBJ2-1; 10 nucleotides agree with TRBD2. The CDR3 sequence is 16 residues long. Germline lookup yields CDR1 SGHRS and CDR2 YFSETQ. V lost 4 bases to trimming and J lost 4 bases; unmatched junction nucleotides: 8. The sequenced CDR3 bases are TGCGCCAGCAGCAGGGGGGCTAGCGGGGGTTACAATGAG. The encoded protein is CASSRGASGGYNE. The full CDR3 protein is CASSRGASGGYNEQFF.

This clone was observed many times. The sequence runs out 3 residues before the end of the CDR3; the remainder is reconstructed from the germline J gene. This rearrangement joins TRBV28 to TRBJ2-1, with TRBD2 as a possible D gene (7 bases). The CDR3 loop spans 13 amino acids. V gave up 6 bases and J gave up 4 bases, with 10 bases separating them. Germline assignment: CDR1 MDHEN and CDR2 SYDVKM. Partial CDR3 DNA: TGTGCCAGCAGAGAGGGGGGGTACAATGAG. Residues: CASREGGYNE. The entire CDR3 is CASREGGYNEQFF.

This clone occurred many times. Here the CDR3 reads CARSLDWREPNEQYF. The sequenced CDR3 bases are TGTGCCAGAAGCTTGGATTGGCGGGAGCCTAACGAG. The chain couples TRBV5-3 to TRBJ2-7; TRBD2 matches at 7 bases. The sequence runs out 3 residues before the end of the CDR3; the remainder is reconstructed from the germline J gene. TRBV5-3 is designated an ORF whose function remains uncertain. The CDR3 loop spans 15 amino acids. Trimming cost V 0 bases and J 5 bases; bases outside gene matches: 8.

This clone occurred many times. The CDR3 end is not reached by the read, which stops 3 residues before it; the germline J gene fills it in. The chain employs TRBV10-3 and TRBJ2-1, with 14 bases matching TRBD2. The trim removed 5 bases at V and 7 bases at J, leaving 7 bases unmatched. The CDR3 length is 16 residues. Germline assignment: CDR1 ENHRY and CDR2 SYGVKD. The covered CDR3 bases are TGTGCCATCAGTCTCGGGACTAGCGGGAGTGGGAATGAG. This sequence encodes CAISLGTSGSGNE. Given in full, the CDR3 is CAISLGTSGSGNEQFF.

This clone was observed many times. The read comes to an end 3 residues before the CDR3 does, leaving the germline J gene to fill in the end. The J gene is TRBJ2-1, the V gene TRBV6-4; 9 nucleotides align to TRBD2. CDR3 size: 15 residues. V lost 4 bases and J lost 8; bases outside the gene matches: 9. Per germline, CDR1 MRHNA and CDR2 SNTAGT. The part of the CDR3 DNA that was read is TGTGCCAGCAGTGGTCAAGCGGGAGGCGGAGATGAG. Protein: CASSGQAGGGDE. The full-length CDR3 reads as CASSGQAGGGDEQFF.

This clone was seen many times. The sequence runs out 3 residues before the end of the CDR3; the remainder is reconstructed from the germline J gene. V and J are TRBV29-1 and TRBJ1-2; a weak D match, TRBD1 (6 bases). Germline CDR1 and CDR2: SQVTM and ANQGSEA. The ends were cut back, 1 base at V and 5 bases at J, with 14 bases in the middle. The CDR3 has 14 amino acids. Partial CDR3 DNA: TGCAGCGTTGAAGGGAGGGGGAGGCTTTATGGC. It codes for CSVEGRGRLYG. The CDR3, in full, reads CSVEGRGRLYGYTF. The variable domain in full, completed from reference TRBV29-1 and TRBJ1-2, reads SAVISQKPSRDICQRGTSLTIQCQVDSQVTMMFWYRQQPGQSLTLIATANQGSEATYESGFVIDKFPISRPNLTFSTLTVSNMSPEDSSIYLCSVEGRGRLYGYTFGSGTRLTVV.

This clone was counted only a few times. From the germline J gene comes the end of the CDR3, since the read stops 3 residues before it. This chain links TRBV7-8 with TRBJ1-4; a possible D gene is TRBD1 (5 bases). CDR1 and CDR2 from the germline V gene are SGHVS and FQNEAQ. The CDR3 covers 15 residues. The chain's CDR3 is CASSLGGELGAPLFF. The CDR3 bases that were read are TGTGCCAGCAGCTTAGGAGGGGAGCTAGGGGCACCA.

The sample holds many counts of this clone. The CDR3 bases that were read are TGTGCCAGCAGCTTTGGTGCAGGTGAAAAA. It yields the protein CASSFGAGEK. Given in full, the CDR3 is CASSFGAGEKLFF. This chain uses TRBV5-6 with TRBJ1-4, with D unclear. The CDR3 extends 3 residues past the end of the read, so its final part is completed from the germline J gene. Trimming pared 2 bases from V and 7 bases from J, leaving 9 bases between. CDR1 is SGHDT, CDR2 YYEEEE, per germline. CDR3 length: 13 amino acids.

This clone appeared a few times. Read data end 3 residues before the CDR3 end; the end is taken from the germline J gene. This chain joins TRBV7-9 and TRBJ1-6; the D is unclear. Germline V gives CDR1 SEHNR, CDR2 FQNEAQ (reference sequence). Trimming took 8 bases from V and 9 from J, leaving 20 bases between them. There are 15 residues in the CDR3. CDR3 DNA, as far as it was read: TGTGCCAGCGGATTATCCCTGGCCCGGGGTTCACCC. It specifies CASGLSLARGSP. The CDR3, in full, reads CASGLSLARGSPLHF.